The sequence of this TCR beta chain was determined in a study of Ad26.COV2.S vaccination and SARS-CoV-2 variants. Clones were sequenced by immunoSEQ multiplex PCR, and TCRdb holds only the in-frame ones, with some missing. The repertoire includes about 680,000 clones, about 89% of them detected once, and over 1.3% sits in the top ten. CDR3 length equals 14 residues. After removal of 2 bases from V and 8 bases from J, the junction contained 4 bases not matched to a gene. Per the germline V gene, CDR1 is SGHDT and CDR2 is YYEEEE. Treatment specified: roughly 18 received Ad26.COV2.S at low or high dose, single or two shots; 5 received placebo; per-sample allocation not given. Specimens were obtained on day 63 following the first vaccine or placebo injection.

The receptor was derived from a person between 18 and 59 years old who received the Ad26.COV2.S COVID-19 vaccine or a placebo. The sample consisted of peripheral blood, taken in a trial of Ad26.COV2.S vaccine versus placebo. V and J are TRBV5-6 and TRBJ1-2, with 12 nucleotides matching TRBD1. CDR3 sequence reads: CASSLAGTGGGYTF. The CDR3 DNA sequence: TGTGCCAGCAGCTTAGCCGGGACAGGGGGCGGCTACACCTTC.